The 14 T cell receptor beta chains below come from one sample, sequenced in a study of blood T cell repertoires in COVID-19. Generated by immunoSEQ multiplex PCR, the TCRdb table keeps only in-frame clones and is missing some. The sample lists around 50,000 clones, about 83% occurring once. Sequenced: peripheral blood. Receptors originate from a woman aged 60-75 years with COVID-19, enrolled during active disease.

V is TRBV6-5 and J is TRBJ1-1; TRBD1 matches 7 bases. From germline, CDR1 is MNHEY and CDR2 SVGAGI. The CDR3 loop spans 14 amino acids. V was clipped by 6 bases and J by 6 bases; unmatched bases: 10. The CDR3 coding sequence is TGTGCCAGCAGCCCGAGACAGGGTAGGGCTGAAGCTTTCTTT. Its translation: CASSPRQGRAEAFF.

The V and J genes are TRBV6-5 and TRBJ2-4, with a tentative D call TRBD2 (5 bases). The V and J ends lost 6 bases and 1 base respectively, with 13 bases between them. CDR3 length: 15 amino acids. Germline V CDR1 and CDR2: MNHEY, SVGAGI. In DNA form, the CDR3 reads TGTGCCAGCAGCCTAGGGAGACGGGCCAAAAACATTCAGTACTTC. It translates to CASSLGRRAKNIQYF.

The rearrangement links TRBV28 to TRBJ1-2; D is unresolved. The V and J ends lost 5 bases and 4 bases respectively, with 11 bases between them. CDR3 length equals 13 residues. The germline V gene has CDR1 MDHEN and CDR2 SYDVKM. In nucleotides, the CDR3 is TGTGCCAGCAGTCCACCTTGGGCCTATGGCTACACCTTC. As protein: CASSPPWAYGYTF.

Here the CDR3 DNA reads TGTGCCAGCAGTTTTACTAGCTCATATTACAATGAGCAGTTCTTC. Amino acids: CASSFTSSYYNEQFF. The chain couples TRBV6-5 to TRBJ2-1; D might be TRBD2 (6 bases). Germline CDR1 reads MNHEY; CDR2 reads SVGAGI. The CDR3 loop spans 15 amino acids. Trimming removed 4 bases from V and 4 bases from J, with 14 bases in between.

The chain joins TRBV3-1 (or the pseudogene TRBV3-2) to TRBJ2-2, with D possibly matching TRBD2 (5 bases). CDR3 length: 14 residues. Trimming cost V 1 base and J 5 bases, with 8 bases left between them. Germline V gives CDR1 LGHDT, CDR2 YNNKEL (reference sequence). CDR3: CASSQVGITGELFF. CDR3 coding DNA: TGTGCCAGCAGCCAAGTCGGGATAACCGGGGAGCTGTTTTTT.

The gene calls are TRBV15 and TRBJ2-5; the D gene is possibly TRBD2 (5 bases). Per germline, CDR1 LNHNV and CDR2 YYDKDF (reference sequence). The CDR3 is 14 amino acids. Trimming left V 5 bases short and J 4 bases short, with 14 bases between. The CDR3 spells CATSSDYFGETQYF. DNA for the CDR3: TGTGCCACCAGCTCCGACTACTTCGGAGAGACCCAGTACTTC.

The chain carries TRBV3-1 (or the pseudogene TRBV3-2) and TRBJ2-4; 12 bases are shared with TRBD2. Losses at the gene ends were 2 bases for V and 9 bases for J; bases not matched to a gene: 8. This CDR3 is 16 amino acids long. The germline CDR1 and CDR2 sequences are LGHDT and YNNKEL (reference sequence). The DNA for the CDR3 is TGTGCCAGCAGCCAAACCAGACTAGCGGGAGCCGCCATTCAGTACTTC. This translates into CASSQTRLAGAAIQYF.

The rearrangement links TRBV12-5 to TRBJ2-2, with TRBD2 matching over 9 bases. From germline, CDR1 is LGHNT and CDR2 FRNRAP. V shed 6 bases, J shed 6 bases, and the junction held 8 bases outside the gene matches. The CDR3 has 15 amino acids. CDR3 residues: CASGPSGRFAGELFF. The CDR3 region has the DNA TGTGCTAGTGGCCCGAGCGGGAGGTTTGCCGGGGAGCTGTTTTTT.

The CDR3 DNA is TGTGCCAGCACTTCGAGGGCTACTAATGAGCAGTTCTTC. Its translation: CASTSRATNEQFF. V gene TRBV2 combines with J gene TRBJ2-1, with a tentative D call TRBD2 (5 bases). Germline CDR1 is SNHLY and CDR2 is FYNNEI. The V end lost 7 bases, the J end lost 7 bases, and 14 bases lay between the germline ends. CDR3 length equals 13 residues.

The V and J genes are TRBV27 and TRBJ1-6; D uncertain. V was shortened by 6 bases and J by 0 bases, with 6 bases between the two germline ends. CDR3 size: 14 residues. The germline V gene has CDR1 MNHEY and CDR2 SMNVEV (reference sequence). This CDR3 is CASSRSSYNSPLHF. In DNA, the CDR3 is TGTGCCAGCAGCCGCAGCTCCTATAATTCACCCCTCCACTTT.

The genes are TRBV12-3 or TRBV12-4 and TRBJ2-1; D is unclear. The germline V and J ends were trimmed by 8 bases and 6 bases, with 11 bases remaining between them. This CDR3 spans 12 amino acids. CDR3: CASSRGFNEQFF. CDR3 coding DNA: TGTGCCAGCTCACGCGGATTCAATGAGCAGTTCTTC.

The gene calls are TRBV27 and TRBJ2-1; 7 bases match TRBD2. The J segment lost 5 bases and the V segment lost 4 bases, leaving 8 bases of the junction unmatched. CDR3 length: 15 residues. Germline lookup yields CDR1 MNHEY and CDR2 SMNVEV (reference sequence). This CDR3 is CASSSGSGVHNEQFF. The CDR3 DNA reads as TGTGCCAGCAGTTCGGGGAGCGGGGTCCACAATGAGCAGTTCTTC.

The chain couples TRBV6-1 to TRBJ2-3, with D hard to call. V lost 2 bases and J lost 1, with 10 bases in between. CDR3 length: 15 residues. Germline CDR1 reads MNHNS; CDR2 reads SASEGT. Here the CDR3 reads CASSEYGYGTDTQYF. The DNA of the CDR3 is TGTGCCAGCAGTGAATACGGGTATGGCACAGATACGCAGTATTTT.

This chain joins TRBV4-1 and TRBJ2-1; no clear D. The germline V gene has CDR1 MGHRA and CDR2 YSYEKL. V lost 0 bases and J lost 5, with 8 bases in between. The CDR3 consists of 14 residues. For the CDR3, the DNA is TGCGCCAGCAGCCAAGATCCCAGGCACAATGAGCAGTTCTTC. Protein product: CASSQDPRHNEQFF.